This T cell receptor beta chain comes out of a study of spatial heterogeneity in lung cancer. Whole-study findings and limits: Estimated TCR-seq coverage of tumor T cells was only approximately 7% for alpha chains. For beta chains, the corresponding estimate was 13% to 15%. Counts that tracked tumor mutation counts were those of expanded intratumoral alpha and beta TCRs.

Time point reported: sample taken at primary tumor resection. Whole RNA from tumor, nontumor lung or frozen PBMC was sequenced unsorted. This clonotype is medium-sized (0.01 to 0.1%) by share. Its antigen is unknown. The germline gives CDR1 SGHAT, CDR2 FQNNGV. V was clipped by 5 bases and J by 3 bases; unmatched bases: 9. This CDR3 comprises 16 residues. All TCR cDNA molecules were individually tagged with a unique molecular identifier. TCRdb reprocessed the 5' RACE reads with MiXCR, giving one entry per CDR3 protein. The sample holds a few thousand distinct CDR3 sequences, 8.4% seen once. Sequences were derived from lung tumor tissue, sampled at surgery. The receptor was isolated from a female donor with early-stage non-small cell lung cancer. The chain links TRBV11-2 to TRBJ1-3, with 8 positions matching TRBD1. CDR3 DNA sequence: TGTGCCAGCAGCGGGACAGGCATCAAGTTTGGAAACACCATATATTTT. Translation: CASSGTGIKFGNTIYF.